The 3 T cell receptor beta chains below were found in one sample sequenced in a study of pediatric ulcerative colitis. Libraries were prepared by immunoSEQ multiplex PCR; TCRdb keeps only in-frame clonotypes and omits some of them. This table holds about 64,000 clones, about three quarters found once. Source material: blood. These receptor sequences come from a boy younger than 18 with moderate ulcerative colitis.

J is TRBJ2-3 and V is TRBV30; D not certain. The germline gives CDR1 GTSNPN, CDR2 SVGIG (reference sequence). CDR3 length: 13 residues. Deletions cut 0 bases from V and 6 bases from J, with 10 bases between. In DNA form, the CDR3 reads TGTGCCTGGAGTGTAATGGCATCCGATACGCAGTATTTT. Translating gives CAWSVMASDTQYF.

V and J are TRBV30 and TRBJ2-7; weak D call: TRBD2 (6 bases). There are 14 residues in the CDR3. Germline V gene lookup returns CDR1 GTSNPN and CDR2 SVGIG (reference sequence). The V and J ends lost 5 bases and 3 bases respectively, with 17 bases between them. The DNA for the CDR3 is TGTGCCTGGGGCGGTGGGGGGTCCCACTACGAGCAGTACTTC. Translated: CAWGGGGSHYEQYF.

The rearrangement links TRBV19 to TRBJ2-3; TRBD2 agrees at 11 bases. J gave up 5 bases and V 4 bases, and 5 bases lay outside the gene matches. CDR1 is LNHDA, CDR2 SQIVND, per germline (reference sequence). CDR3 size: 15 residues. CDR3 bases: TGTGCCAGTAGTACCCAAGGACTAGCGGGAGATACGCAGTATTTT. Translation gives CASSTQGLAGDTQYF.